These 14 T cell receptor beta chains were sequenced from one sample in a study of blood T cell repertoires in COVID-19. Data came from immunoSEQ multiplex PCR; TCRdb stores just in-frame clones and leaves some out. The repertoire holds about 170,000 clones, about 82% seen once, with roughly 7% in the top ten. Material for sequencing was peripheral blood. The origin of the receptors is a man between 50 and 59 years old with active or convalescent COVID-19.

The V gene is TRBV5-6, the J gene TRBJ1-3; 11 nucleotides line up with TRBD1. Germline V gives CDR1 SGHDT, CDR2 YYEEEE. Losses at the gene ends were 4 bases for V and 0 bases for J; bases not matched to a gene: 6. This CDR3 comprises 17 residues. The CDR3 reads CASSRAGTGGSGNTIYF. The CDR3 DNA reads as TGTGCCAGCAGCCGTGCCGGGACAGGGGGCTCTGGAAACACCATATATTTT.

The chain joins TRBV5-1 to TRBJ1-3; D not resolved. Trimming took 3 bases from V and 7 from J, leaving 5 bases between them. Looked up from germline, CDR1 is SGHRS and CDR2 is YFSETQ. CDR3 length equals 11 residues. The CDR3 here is CASSSGNTIYF. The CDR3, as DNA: TGCGCCAGCAGCTCCGGGAACACCATATATTTT.

For the CDR3, the DNA is TGTGCCAGCACCCACGGAGCGGAAAACTATGGCTACACCTTC. Translating gives CASTHGAENYGYTF. The chain couples TRBV5-4 to TRBJ1-2; D unresolved. CDR3 length equals 14 residues. V lost 6 bases, J lost 2 bases, and 14 bases lay in between. The germline V gene encodes CDR1 SGHNT and CDR2 YYREEE (reference sequence).

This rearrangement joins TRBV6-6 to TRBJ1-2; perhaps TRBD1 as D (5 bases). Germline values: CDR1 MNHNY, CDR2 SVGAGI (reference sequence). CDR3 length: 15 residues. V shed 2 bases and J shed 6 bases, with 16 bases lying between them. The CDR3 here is CASSYRSGQWNGYTF. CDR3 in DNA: TGTGCCAGCAGTTACAGGTCAGGGCAGTGGAATGGCTACACCTTC.

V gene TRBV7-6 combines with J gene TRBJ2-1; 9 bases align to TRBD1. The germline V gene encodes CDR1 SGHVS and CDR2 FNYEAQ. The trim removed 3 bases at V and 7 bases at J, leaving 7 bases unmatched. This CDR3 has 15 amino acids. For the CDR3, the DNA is TGTGCCAGCAGCTTTAACAGGGGGCATGGGAATGAGCAGTTCTTC. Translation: CASSFNRGHGNEQFF.

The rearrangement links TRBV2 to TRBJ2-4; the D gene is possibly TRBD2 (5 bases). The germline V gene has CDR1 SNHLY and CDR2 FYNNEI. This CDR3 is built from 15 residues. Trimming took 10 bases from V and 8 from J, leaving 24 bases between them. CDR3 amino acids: CAISGKASRVYIQYF. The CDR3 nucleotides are TGTGCCATCTCGGGAAAGGCTAGCCGGGTATACATTCAGTACTTC.

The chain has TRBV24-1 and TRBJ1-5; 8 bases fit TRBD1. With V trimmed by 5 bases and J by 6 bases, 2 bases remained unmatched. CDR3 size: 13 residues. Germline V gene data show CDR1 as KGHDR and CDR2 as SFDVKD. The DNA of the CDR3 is TGTGCCACCAGTGCGCAGGGGGCTCAGCCCCAGCATTTT. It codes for CATSAQGAQPQHF.

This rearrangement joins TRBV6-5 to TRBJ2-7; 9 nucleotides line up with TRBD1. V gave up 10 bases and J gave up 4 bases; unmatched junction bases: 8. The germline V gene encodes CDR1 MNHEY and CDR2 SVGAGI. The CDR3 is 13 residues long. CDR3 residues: CATRLQGAYEQYF. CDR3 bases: TGTGCCACACGCCTACAGGGGGCGTACGAGCAGTACTTC.

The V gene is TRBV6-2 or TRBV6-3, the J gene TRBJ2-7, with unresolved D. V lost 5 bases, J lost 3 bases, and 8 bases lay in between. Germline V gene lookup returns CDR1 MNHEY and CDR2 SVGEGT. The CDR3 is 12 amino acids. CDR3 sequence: CASSQYLYEQYF. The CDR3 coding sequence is TGTGCCAGCAGTCAGTACCTCTACGAGCAGTACTTC.

CDR3 nucleotide sequence: TGTGCCAGCAGCTTAGATGAGGCAGGGGGAGGCTACACCTTC. This encodes CASSLDEAGGGYTF. The chain employs TRBV7-9 and TRBJ1-2, with 7 bases aligning to TRBD1. Trimming cost V 1 base and J 8 bases; bases outside gene matches: 7. The germline CDR1 and CDR2 sequences are SEHNR and FQNEAQ (reference sequence). The CDR3 totals 14 residues. The full variable domain, with the rest looked up from reference TRBV7-9 and TRBJ1-2, is DTGVSQNPRHKITKRGQNVTFRCDPISEHNRLYWYRQTLGQGPEFLTYFQNEAQLEKSRLLSDRFSAERPKGSFSTLEIQRTEQGDSAMYLCASSLDEAGGGYTFGSGTRLTVV.

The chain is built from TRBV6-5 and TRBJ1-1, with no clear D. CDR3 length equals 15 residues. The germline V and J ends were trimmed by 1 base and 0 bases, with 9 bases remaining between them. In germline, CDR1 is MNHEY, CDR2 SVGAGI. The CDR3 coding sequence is TGTGCCAGCAGTTACTACGCTAGGATGAACACTGAAGCTTTCTTT. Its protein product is CASSYYARMNTEAFF.

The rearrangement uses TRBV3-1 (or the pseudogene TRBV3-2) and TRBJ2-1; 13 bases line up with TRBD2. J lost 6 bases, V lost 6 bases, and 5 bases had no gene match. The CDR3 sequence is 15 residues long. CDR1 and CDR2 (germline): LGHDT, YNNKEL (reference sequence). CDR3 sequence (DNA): TGTGCCAGCAGACCGACTAGCGGGAGGTTCAATGAGCAGTTCTTC. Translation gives CASRPTSGRFNEQFF.

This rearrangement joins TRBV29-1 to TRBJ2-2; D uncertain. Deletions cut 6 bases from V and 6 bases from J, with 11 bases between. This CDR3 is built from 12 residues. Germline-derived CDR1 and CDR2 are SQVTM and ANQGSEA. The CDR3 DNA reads TGCAGCGTAGAGTACAGTGCCGGGGAGCTGTTTTTT. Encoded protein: CSVEYSAGELFF.

The CDR3 loop is CASSYSTSGSFADTQYF. The CDR3 region has the DNA TGTGCCAGCAGTTACTCCACTAGCGGGAGCTTCGCAGATACGCAGTATTTT. The gene calls are TRBV6-2 or TRBV6-3 and TRBJ2-3; 11 nucleotides align to TRBD2. Trimming cost V 0 bases and J 4 bases; bases outside gene matches: 6. This CDR3 is 17 amino acids long. Germline CDR1 is MNHEY and CDR2 is SVGEGT.